One T cell receptor (beta chain) is described in this entry. Trimming removed 6 bases at V and 1 base at J, with 12 bases between. The CDR3 runs to 14 residues. CDR1 is MDHEN, CDR2 SYDVKM, per germline. This sample is part of a study of response to subunit inactivated influenza vaccine. One entry per CDR3 protein results from TCRdb running MiXCR on the RT-PCR reads. The sample lists a few hundred thousand distinct CDR3 sequences, approximately 14% occurring once. This TCR derives from a man between 45 and 60 years old who received an inactivated influenza vaccine. The sequences come from PBMCs from blood, collected approximately 13 days after vaccination. This sequence joins TRBV28 and TRBJ1-1, with a weak D call TRBD1 (5 bases). Written as DNA, the CDR3 is TGTGCCAGCAGGTATTTGACAGAGAACACTGAAGCTTTCTTT. Translated, it gives CASRYLTENTEAFF.